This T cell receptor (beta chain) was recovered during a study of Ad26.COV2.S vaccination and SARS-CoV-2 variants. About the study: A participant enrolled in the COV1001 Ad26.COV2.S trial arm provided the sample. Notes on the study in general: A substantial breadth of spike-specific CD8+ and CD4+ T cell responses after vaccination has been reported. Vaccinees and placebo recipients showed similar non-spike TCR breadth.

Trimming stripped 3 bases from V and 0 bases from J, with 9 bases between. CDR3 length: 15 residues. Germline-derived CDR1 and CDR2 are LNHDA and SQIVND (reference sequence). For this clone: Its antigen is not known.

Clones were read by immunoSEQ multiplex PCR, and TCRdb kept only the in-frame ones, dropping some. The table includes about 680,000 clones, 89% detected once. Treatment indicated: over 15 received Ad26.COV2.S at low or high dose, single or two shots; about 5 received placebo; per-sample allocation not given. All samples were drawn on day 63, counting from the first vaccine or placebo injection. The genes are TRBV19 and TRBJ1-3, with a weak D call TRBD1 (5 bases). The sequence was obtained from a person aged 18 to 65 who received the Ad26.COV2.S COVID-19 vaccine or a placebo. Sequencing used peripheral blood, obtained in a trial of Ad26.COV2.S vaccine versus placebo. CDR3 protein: CASSMDTLSGNTIYF. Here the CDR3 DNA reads TGTGCCAGTAGTATGGACACTCTCTCTGGAAACACCATATATTTT. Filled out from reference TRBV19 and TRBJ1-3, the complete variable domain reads DGGITQSPKYLFRKEGQNVTLSCEQNLNHDAMYWYRQDPGQGLRLIYYSQIVNDFQKGDIAEGYSVSREKKESFPLTVTSAQKNPTAFYLCASSMDTLSGNTIYFGEGSWLTVV.